These 9 T cell receptor beta chains originate from one sample sequenced in a study of cytotoxic CD8 clonotypes in ibrutinib-treated CLL. TCRdb's copy holds only in-frame clones and misses some; the assay was immunoSEQ multiplex PCR. The table shows 90,000 to 100,000 clones, with around 80% occurring only once. The sequences come from PBMCs, collected after 12 months of ibrutinib treatment. The receptors come from a human donor with chronic lymphocytic leukemia.

Many counts were recorded for this clone. This chain uses TRBV7-2 with TRBJ1-1; D remains unclear. The germline V gene has CDR1 SGHTA and CDR2 FQGNSA. The CDR3 has 13 residues. V was shortened by 3 bases and J by 0 bases, with 5 bases between the two germline ends. The CDR3 DNA sequence: TGTGCCAGCAGCTTCTCCTTGAACACTGAAGCTTTCTTT. Translation gives CASSFSLNTEAFF.

This chain connects TRBV29-1 to TRBJ2-1; 8 bases map to TRBD1. The CDR3 has 13 amino acids. Germline loops: CDR1 SQVTM, CDR2 ANQGSEA. The trim removed 5 bases at V and 8 bases at J, leaving 8 bases unmatched. Here the CDR3 reads CSVLDREADEQFF. CDR3 nucleotide sequence: TGCAGCGTTTTGGACAGGGAGGCTGATGAGCAGTTCTTC.

V and J are TRBV29-1 and TRBJ1-2, with TRBD1 identical over 9 bases. The junction had 8 bases not matched to a gene; V was cut back by 4 bases and J by 8 bases. Germline loops: CDR1 SQVTM, CDR2 ANQGSEA. This CDR3 region has 13 residues. CDR3 nucleotide sequence: TGCAGCGTTGGAACGGGACAGGGCAAGGGCTACACCTTC. Translated: CSVGTGQGKGYTF.

The chain combines TRBV9 with TRBJ2-7, with a possible D match to TRBD2 (6 bases). This CDR3 is 17 amino acids long. The V end was cut by 4 bases, the J end by 2 bases, with 22 bases between. From germline, CDR1 is SGDLS and CDR2 YYNGEE. The DNA of the CDR3 is TGTGCCAGCAGCCCTGGACTAACGGGGACCCCGGCCTACGAGCAGTACTTC. It codes for CASSPGLTGTPAYEQYF. The full variable domain, rest sourced from reference TRBV9 and TRBJ2-7, is DSGVTQTPKHLITATGQRVTLRCSPRSGDLSVYWYQQSLDQGLQFLIQYYNGEERAKGNILERFSAQQFPDLHSELNLSSLELGDSALYFCASSPGLTGTPAYEQYFGPGTRLTVT.

The genes are TRBV5-1 and TRBJ1-3; D is undetermined. Germline CDR1 SGHRS, CDR2 YFSETQ. V lost 5 bases and J 3 bases, leaving 9 bases between the germline ends. The CDR3 sequence is 13 residues long. The CDR3 sequence is CASRERSGNTIYF. DNA of the CDR3: TGCGCCAGCAGAGAAAGGAGTGGAAACACCATATATTTT. Full variable domain (rest looked up from reference TRBV5-1 and TRBJ1-3): KAGVTQTPRYLIKTRGQQVTLSCSPISGHRSVSWYQQTPGQGLQFLFEYFSETQRNKGNFPGRFSGRQFSNSRSEMNVSTLELGDSALYLCASRERSGNTIYFGEGSWLTVV.

The genes are TRBV5-6 and TRBJ1-2, with D perhaps matching TRBD1 (5 bases). Trimming pared 5 bases from V and 7 bases from J, leaving 15 bases between. The germline V gene has CDR1 SGHDT and CDR2 YYEEEE. This CDR3 has 13 residues. The CDR3 DNA follows: TGTGCCAGCAGGGTGCTCCTCAGGGTTGGCTACACCTTC. Residues: CASRVLLRVGYTF.

A single count supports this clone. The chain joins TRBV6-1 to TRBJ2-7; D remains ambiguous. V was cut by 2 bases and J by 5 bases, with 4 bases left in between. CDR1 is MNHNS, CDR2 SASEGT, per germline. CDR3 length: 11 residues. DNA of the CDR3: TGTGCCAGCAGTGAAAGTAACGAGCAGTACTTC. Protein: CASSESNEQYF.

The CDR3 protein is CAWSLQYGYTF. The CDR3 DNA sequence: TGTGCCTGGTCTTTGCAGTATGGCTACACCTTC. The rearrangement joins TRBV30 to TRBJ1-2; D is uncertain. Germline V gene sequence: CDR1 GTSNPN, CDR2 SVGIG (reference sequence). Trimming took 5 bases from V and 5 from J, leaving 9 bases between them. This CDR3 spans 11 amino acids.

The chain has TRBV19 and TRBJ2-7; tentatively, D is TRBD2 (5 bases). Germline lookup yields CDR1 LNHDA and CDR2 SQIVND (reference sequence). The CDR3 length is 14 residues. V lost 4 bases and J 5 bases, leaving 15 bases between the germline ends. The CDR3 DNA is TGTGCCAGTAGTAAAGGAGGAGCTTTGGACGAGCAGTACTTC. Translation gives CASSKGGALDEQYF. The full variable domain, with the rest looked up from reference TRBV19 and TRBJ2-7, is DGGITQSPKYLFRKEGQNVTLSCEQNLNHDAMYWYRQDPGQGLRLIYYSQIVNDFQKGDIAEGYSVSREKKESFPLTVTSAQKNPTAFYLCASSKGGALDEQYFGPGTRLTVT.